This T cell receptor (beta chain) was sequenced during a study of shared clonotypes between healthy human individuals. Broader study findings: Only blood samples were collected, and tissue repertoires likely differ. Represented diversity (both genetic and exposure-history) was limited by the small number of donors.

The CDR3 runs 14 residues. Germline loops: CDR1 LGHNA, CDR2 YSLEER. V was clipped by 0 bases and J by 4 bases, with 9 bases between them. Note on this clone: Its antigen remains unidentified.

Assay used: immunoSEQ multiplex PCR; TCRdb lists only in-frame clones, some missing. This table holds some 1,400,000 clones, roughly 97% found once. The clonotype comes from a man aged 25-45 years in good health. This chain connects TRBV4-3 to TRBJ1-1; D remains ambiguous. What was sequenced was naive CD4+ T cells sorted from blood. Subset in this sample: CD45RA+ positively selected. This CDR3 is CASSQDGLGTEAFF. The CDR3 bases are TGCGCCAGCAGCCAAGATGGGCTGGGCACTGAAGCTTTCTTT.